Sequencing of this T cell receptor beta chain was carried out in a study of shared clonotypes between healthy human individuals. Sequencing used immunoSEQ multiplex PCR; TCRdb keeps in-frame clones, though not all of them. Found here are approximately 480,000 clones, 75% to 80% of them singletons; the top ten hold approximately 12%. The CDR3 extends over 14 amino acids. The V end was cut by 3 bases, the J end by 4 bases, with 11 bases between. The V gene's germline CDR1 is WNHNN and CDR2 SYGVQD (reference sequence). Input material: PBMCs. V and J are TRBV10-1 and TRBJ2-3; a weak D match, TRBD2 (5 bases). The sequence came from a woman between 35 and 50 years old in good health. Some clones in this sample may be carry-over from other donors' samples. In nucleotides, the CDR3 is TGCGCCAGCAGTGAATACGAGGGCCCAGATACGCAGTATTTT. Translated, it gives CASSEYEGPDTQYF.